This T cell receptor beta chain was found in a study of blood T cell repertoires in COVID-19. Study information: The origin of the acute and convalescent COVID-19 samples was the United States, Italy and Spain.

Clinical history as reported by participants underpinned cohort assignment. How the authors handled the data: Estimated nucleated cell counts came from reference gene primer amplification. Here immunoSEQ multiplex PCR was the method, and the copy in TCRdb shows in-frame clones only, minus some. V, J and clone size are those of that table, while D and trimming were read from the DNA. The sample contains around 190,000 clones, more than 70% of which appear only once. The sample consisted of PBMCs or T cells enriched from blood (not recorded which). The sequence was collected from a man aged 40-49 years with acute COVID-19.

Written as DNA, the CDR3 is TGTGCCAGCAGCGGTGGAGGGGCCACTGAAGCTTTCTTT. Encoded protein: CASSGGGATEAFF. This chain uses TRBV3-1 (or the pseudogene TRBV3-2) with TRBJ1-1; D may be TRBD1 (5 bases). Germline V CDR1 and CDR2: LGHDT, YNNKEL (reference sequence). The V gene lost 5 bases and the J gene lost 4 bases, with 11 bases spanning the gap. The CDR3 runs to 13 residues.